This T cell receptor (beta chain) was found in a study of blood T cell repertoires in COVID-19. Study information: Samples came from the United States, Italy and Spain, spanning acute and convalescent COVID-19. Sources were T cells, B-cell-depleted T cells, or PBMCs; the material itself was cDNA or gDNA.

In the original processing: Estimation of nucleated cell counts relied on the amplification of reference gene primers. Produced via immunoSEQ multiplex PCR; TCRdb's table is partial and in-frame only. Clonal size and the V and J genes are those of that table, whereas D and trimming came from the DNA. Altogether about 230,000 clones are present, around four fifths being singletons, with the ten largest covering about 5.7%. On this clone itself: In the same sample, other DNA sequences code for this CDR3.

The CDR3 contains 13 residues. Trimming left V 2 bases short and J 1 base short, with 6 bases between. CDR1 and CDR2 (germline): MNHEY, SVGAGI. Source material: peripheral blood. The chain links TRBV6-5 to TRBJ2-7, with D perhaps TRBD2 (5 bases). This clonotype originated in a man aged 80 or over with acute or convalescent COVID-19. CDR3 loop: CASSYPGSYEQYF. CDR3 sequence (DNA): TGTGCCAGCAGTTACCCGGGGTCCTACGAGCAGTACTTC.